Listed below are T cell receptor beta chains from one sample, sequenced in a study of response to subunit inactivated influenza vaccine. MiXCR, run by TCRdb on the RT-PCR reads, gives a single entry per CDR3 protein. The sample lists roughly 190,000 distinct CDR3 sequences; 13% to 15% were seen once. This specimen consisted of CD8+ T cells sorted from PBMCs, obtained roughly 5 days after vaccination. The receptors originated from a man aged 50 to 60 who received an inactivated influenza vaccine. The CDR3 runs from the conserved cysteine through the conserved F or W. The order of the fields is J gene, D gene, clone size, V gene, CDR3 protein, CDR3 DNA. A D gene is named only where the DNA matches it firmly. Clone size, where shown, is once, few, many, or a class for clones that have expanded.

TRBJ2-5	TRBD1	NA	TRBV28	CASRPRQGAMYQETQYF	TGTGCCAGCCGACCGAGGCAGGGGGCCATGTACCAAGAGACCCAGTACTTC
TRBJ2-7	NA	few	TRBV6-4	CASSAGPLREQYF	TGTGCCAGCAGTGCCGGCCCACTACGAGAGCAGTACTTC
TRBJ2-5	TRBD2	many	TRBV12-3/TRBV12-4	CASSPKLAEGTYTQYF	TGTGCCAGCAGTCCAAAACTAGCGGAGGGCACGTATACCCAGTACTTC
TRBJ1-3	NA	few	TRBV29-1	CSVWESASSGNTIYF	TGCAGCGTGTGGGAGAGTGCCAGCTCTGGAAACACCATATATTTT
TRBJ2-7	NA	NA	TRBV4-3	CASSREGGTYEQYF	TGCGCCAGCAGCCGAGAGGGGGGTACCTACGAGCAGTACTTC
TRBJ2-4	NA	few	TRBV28	CASSVPFDKNIQYF	TGTGCCAGCTCTGTTCCCTTTGACAAAAACATTCAGTACTTC
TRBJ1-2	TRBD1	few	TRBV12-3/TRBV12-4	CASGQGGHGYTF	TGTGCCAGCGGACAGGGGGGCCATGGCTACACCTTC
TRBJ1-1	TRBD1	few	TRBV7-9	CASSRDRVTEAFF	TGTGCCAGCAGCCGAGACAGGGTCACTGAAGCTTTCTTT
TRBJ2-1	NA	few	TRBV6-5	CASSYWDSWSVQFF	TGTGCCAGCAGTTACTGGGACTCCTGGTCGGTGCAGTTCTTC
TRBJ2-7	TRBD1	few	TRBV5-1	CASSLTGTGSYEQYF	TGCGCCAGCAGCCTGACCGGGACAGGGAGCTACGAGCAGTACTTC
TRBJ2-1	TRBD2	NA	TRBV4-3	CASSQAGGPLYEQFF	TGCGCCAGCAGCCAAGCGGGAGGGCCCCTCTATGAGCAGTTCTTC
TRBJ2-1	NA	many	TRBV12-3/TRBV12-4	CASSGEGEGNEQFF	TGTGCCAGCAGTGGCGAGGGAGAGGGTAATGAGCAGTTCTTC
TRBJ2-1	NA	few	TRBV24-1	CATSEGGTGEQFF	TGTGCCACTTCGGAGGGAGGAACCGGTGAGCAGTTCTTC
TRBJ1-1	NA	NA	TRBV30	CAWTGEVNTEAFF	TGTGCCTGGACAGGGGAGGTGAACACTGAAGCTTTCTTT
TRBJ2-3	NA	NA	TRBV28	CASSGRGTYSTDTQYF	TGTGCCAGCAGTGGGCGGGGAACCTATAGCACAGATACGCAGTATTTT
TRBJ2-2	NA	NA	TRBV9	CASMGTANTGELFF	TGTGCCAGCATGGGGACGGCGAACACCGGGGAGCTGTTTTTT
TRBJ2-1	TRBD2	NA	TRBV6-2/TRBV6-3	CASSYFRLAQNNEQFF	TGTGCCAGCAGTTACTTCCGACTAGCGCAAAACAATGAGCAGTTCTTC
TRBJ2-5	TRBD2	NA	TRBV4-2	CASGPSGGLQETQYF	TGTGCCAGCGGTCCTAGCGGGGGGTTACAAGAGACCCAGTACTTC
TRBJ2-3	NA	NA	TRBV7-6	CASSLAEGIADTQYF	TGTGCCAGCAGCTTAGCGGAGGGAATCGCAGATACGCAGTATTTT
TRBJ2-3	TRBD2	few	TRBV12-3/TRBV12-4	CASLYSAGLAVSDTQYF	TGTGCCAGCCTGTATTCAGCGGGACTAGCGGTCTCTGATACGCAGTATTTT
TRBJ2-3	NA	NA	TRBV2	CASSGGEQHTDTQYF	TGTGCCAGCAGTGGGGGGGAGCAGCACACAGATACGCAGTATTTT
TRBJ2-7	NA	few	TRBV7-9	CASSSSGVAYEQYF	TGTGCCAGCAGCTCATCTGGGGTGGCCTACGAGCAGTACTTC
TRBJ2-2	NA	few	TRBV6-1	CASSTGPGGELFF	TGTGCCAGCAGTACAGGGCCCGGCGGGGAGCTGTTTTTT
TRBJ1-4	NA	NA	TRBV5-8	CASSCTGSTNEKLFF	TGTGCCAGCAGCTGCACAGGGAGTACTAATGAAAAACTGTTTTTT
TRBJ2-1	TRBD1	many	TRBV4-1	CASSQDRGLEQFF	TGCGCCAGCAGCCAAGATAGGGGGCTGGAGCAGTTCTTC
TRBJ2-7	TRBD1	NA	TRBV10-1	CASRQGAYEQYF	TGCGCCAGCAGGCAGGGGGCCTACGAGCAGTACTTC
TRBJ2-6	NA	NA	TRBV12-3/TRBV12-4	CASSSWTSLRTGANVLTF	TGTGCCAGCAGTTCATGGACATCCCTAAGAACTGGGGCCAACGTCCTGACTTTC
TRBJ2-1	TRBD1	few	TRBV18	CASSPPWTGAYNEQFF	TGTGCCAGCTCACCACCCTGGACAGGGGCCTACAATGAGCAGTTCTTC
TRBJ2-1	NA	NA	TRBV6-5	CASSYDRWGDEQFF	TGTGCCAGCAGTTACGACCGTTGGGGGGATGAGCAGTTCTTC
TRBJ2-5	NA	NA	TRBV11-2	CASSFRDWQETQYF	TGTGCCAGCAGCTTTAGGGACTGGCAAGAGACCCAGTACTTC
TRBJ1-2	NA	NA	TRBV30	CAWSVPGGYTF	TGTGCCTGGAGTGTTCCGGGGGGCTACACCTTC
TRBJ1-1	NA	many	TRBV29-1	CSVEGTVQTNTEAFF	TGCAGCGTTGAAGGTACGGTACAGACGAACACTGAAGCTTTCTTT
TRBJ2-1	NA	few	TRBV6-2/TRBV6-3	CASSYRGRDFYNEQFF	TGTGCCAGCAGTTACCGGGGCAGGGATTTCTACAATGAGCAGTTCTTC
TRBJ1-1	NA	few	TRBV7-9	CASSLRPEAFF	TGTGCCAGCAGCCTCCGGCCTGAAGCTTTCTTT
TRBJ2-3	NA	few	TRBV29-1	CSVDADADTQYF	TGCAGCGTTGACGCCGACGCAGATACGCAGTATTTT
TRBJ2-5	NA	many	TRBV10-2	CASSPGRGPPETQYF	TGCGCCAGCAGTCCTGGGCGGGGGCCCCCGGAGACCCAGTACTTC
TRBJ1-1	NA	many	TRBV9	CASSSSHMPNTEAFF	TGTGCCAGCAGCTCCTCTCACATGCCGAACACTGAAGCTTTCTTT
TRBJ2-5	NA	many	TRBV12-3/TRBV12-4	CASRLGETQYF	TGTGCCAGCAGATTGGGAGAGACCCAGTACTTC
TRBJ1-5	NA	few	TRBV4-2	CASSQEMGDRNQPQHF	TGTGCCAGCAGCCAAGAAATGGGGGATCGGAATCAGCCCCAGCATTTT
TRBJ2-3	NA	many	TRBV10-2	CASRVERGSTDTQYF	TGCGCCAGCAGAGTAGAACGGGGGAGCACAGATACGCAGTATTTT
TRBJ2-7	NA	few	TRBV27	CASGAGAGGYEQYF	TGTGCCAGCGGTGCGGGGGCAGGGGGGTACGAGCAGTACTTC
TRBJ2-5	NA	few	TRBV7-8	CASSPAEQETQYF	TGTGCCAGCAGCCCCGCGGAACAAGAGACCCAGTACTTC
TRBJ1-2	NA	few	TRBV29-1	CSVELGSNYGYTF	TGCAGCGTTGAGCTTGGCTCTAACTATGGCTACACCTTC
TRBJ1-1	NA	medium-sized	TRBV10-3	CAISESGGLVTEAFF	TGTGCCATCAGTGAGTCGGGGGGGCTTGTAACTGAAGCTTTCTTT
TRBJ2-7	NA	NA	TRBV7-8	CASTFLTGDSYEQYF	TGTGCCAGCACCTTCCTCACGGGAGACTCCTACGAGCAGTACTTC
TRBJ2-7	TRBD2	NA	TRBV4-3	CASSQDYNLAGITYEQYF	TGCGCCAGCAGCCAAGACTACAATCTAGCGGGGATTACTTACGAGCAGTACTTC
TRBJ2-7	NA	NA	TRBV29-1	CSARTSRTYEQYF	TGCAGCGCCAGGACTTCGCGAACCTACGAGCAGTACTTC
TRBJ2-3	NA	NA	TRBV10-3	CAISENGGNGDTQYF	TGTGCCATCAGTGAGAATGGGGGGAATGGAGATACGCAGTATTTT
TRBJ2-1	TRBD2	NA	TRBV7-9	CASSPDGTSKLNEQFF	TGTGCCAGCAGCCCAGATGGGACTAGCAAGCTCAATGAGCAGTTCTTC
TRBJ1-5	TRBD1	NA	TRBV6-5	CASSSGTGVGNQPQHF	TGTGCCAGCAGTTCCGGGACAGGGGTCGGGAATCAGCCCCAGCATTTT